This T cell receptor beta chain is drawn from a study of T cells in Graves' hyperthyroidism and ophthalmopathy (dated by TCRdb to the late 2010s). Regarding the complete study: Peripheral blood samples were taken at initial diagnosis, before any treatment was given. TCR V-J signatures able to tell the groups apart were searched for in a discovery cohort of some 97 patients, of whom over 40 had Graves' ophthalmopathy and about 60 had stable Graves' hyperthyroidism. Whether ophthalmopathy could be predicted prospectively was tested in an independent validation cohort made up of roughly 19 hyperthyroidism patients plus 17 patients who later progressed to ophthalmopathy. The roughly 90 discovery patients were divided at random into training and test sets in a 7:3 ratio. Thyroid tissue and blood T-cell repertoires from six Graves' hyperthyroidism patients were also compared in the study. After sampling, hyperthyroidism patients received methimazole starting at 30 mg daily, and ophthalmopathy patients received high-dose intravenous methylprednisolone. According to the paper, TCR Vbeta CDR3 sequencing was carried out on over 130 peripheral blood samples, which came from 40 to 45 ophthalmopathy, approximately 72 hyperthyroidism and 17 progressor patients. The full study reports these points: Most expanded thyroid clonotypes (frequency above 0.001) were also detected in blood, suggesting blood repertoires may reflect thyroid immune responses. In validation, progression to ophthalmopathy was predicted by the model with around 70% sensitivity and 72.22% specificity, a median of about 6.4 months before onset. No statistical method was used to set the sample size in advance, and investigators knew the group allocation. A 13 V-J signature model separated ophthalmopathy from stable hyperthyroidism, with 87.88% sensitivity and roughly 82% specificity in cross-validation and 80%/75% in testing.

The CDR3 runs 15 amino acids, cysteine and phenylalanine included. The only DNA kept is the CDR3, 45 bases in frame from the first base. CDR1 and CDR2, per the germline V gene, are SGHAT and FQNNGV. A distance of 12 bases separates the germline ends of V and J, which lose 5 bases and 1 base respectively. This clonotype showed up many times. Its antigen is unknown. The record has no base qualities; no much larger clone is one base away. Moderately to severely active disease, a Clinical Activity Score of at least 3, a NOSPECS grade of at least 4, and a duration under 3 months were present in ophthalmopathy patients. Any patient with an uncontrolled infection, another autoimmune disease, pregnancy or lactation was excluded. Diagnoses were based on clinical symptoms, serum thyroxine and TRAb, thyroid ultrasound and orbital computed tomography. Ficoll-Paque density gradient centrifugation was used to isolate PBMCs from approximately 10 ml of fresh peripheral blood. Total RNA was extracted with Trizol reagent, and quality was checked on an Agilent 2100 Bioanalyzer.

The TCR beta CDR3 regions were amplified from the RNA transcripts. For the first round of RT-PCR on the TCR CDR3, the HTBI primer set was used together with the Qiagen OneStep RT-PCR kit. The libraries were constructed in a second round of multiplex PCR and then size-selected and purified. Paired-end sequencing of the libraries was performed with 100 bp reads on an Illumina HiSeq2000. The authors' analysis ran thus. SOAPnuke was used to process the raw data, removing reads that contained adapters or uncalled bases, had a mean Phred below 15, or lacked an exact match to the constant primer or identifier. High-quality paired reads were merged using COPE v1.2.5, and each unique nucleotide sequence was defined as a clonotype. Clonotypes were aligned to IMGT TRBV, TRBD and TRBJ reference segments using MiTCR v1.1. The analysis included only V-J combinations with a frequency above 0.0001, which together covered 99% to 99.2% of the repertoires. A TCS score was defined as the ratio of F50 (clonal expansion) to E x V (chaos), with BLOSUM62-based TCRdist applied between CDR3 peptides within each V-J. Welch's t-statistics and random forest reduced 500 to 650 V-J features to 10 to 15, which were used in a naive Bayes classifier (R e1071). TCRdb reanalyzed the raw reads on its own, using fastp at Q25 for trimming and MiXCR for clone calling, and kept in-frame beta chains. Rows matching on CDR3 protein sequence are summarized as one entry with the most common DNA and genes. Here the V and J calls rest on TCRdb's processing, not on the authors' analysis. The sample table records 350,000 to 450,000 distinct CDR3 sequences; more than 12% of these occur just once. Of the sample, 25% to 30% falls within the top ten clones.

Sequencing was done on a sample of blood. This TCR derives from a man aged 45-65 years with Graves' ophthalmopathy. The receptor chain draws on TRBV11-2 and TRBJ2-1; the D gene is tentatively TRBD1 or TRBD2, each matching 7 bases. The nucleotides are TGTGCCAGCAGCCCAGGGGGAGGGTCCTACAATGAGCAGTTCTTC. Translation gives CASSPGGGSYNEQFF.